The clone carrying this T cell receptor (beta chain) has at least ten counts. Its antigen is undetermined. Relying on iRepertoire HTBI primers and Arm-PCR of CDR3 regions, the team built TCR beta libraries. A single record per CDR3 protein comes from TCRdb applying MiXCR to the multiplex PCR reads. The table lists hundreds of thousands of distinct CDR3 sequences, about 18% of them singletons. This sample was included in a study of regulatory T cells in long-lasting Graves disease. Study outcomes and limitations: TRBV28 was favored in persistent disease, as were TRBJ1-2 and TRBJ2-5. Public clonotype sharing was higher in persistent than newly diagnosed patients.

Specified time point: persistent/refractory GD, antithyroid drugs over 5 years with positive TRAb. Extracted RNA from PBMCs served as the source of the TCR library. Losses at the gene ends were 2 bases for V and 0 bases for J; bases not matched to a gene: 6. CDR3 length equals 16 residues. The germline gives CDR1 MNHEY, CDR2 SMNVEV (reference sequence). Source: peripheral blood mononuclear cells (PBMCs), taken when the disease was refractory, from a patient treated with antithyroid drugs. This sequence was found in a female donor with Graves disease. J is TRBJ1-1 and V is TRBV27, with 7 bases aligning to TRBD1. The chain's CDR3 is CASSLRTQGMNTEAFF. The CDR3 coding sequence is TGTGCCAGCAGTTTACGAACACAGGGGATGAACACTGAAGCTTTCTTT.